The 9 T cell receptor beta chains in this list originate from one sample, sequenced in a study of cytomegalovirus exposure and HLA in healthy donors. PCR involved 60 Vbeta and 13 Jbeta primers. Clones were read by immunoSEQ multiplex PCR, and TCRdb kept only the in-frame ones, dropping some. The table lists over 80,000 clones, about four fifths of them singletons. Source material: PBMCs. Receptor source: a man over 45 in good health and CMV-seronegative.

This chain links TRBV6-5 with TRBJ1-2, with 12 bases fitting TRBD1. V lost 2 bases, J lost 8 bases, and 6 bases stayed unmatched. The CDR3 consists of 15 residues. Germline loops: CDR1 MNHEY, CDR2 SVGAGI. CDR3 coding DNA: TGTGCCAGCAGTTACGCGGGACAGGGGGCGCAGGGCTACACCTTC. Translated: CASSYAGQGAQGYTF.

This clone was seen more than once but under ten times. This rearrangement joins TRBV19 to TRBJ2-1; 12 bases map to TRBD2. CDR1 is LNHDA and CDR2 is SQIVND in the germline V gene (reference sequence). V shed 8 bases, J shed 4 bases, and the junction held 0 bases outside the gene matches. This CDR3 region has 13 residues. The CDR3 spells CASGTSGYNEQFF. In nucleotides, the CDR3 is TGTGCCAGTGGGACTAGCGGGTACAATGAGCAGTTCTTC.

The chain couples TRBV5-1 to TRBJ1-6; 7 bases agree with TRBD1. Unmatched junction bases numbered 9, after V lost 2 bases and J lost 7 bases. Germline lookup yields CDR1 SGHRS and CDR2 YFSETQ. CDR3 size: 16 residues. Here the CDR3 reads CASSFNPRQGNSPLHF. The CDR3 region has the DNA TGCGCCAGCAGCTTTAATCCACGACAGGGAAATTCACCCCTCCACTTT. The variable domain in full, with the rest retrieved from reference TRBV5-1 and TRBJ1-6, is KAGVTQTPRYLIKTRGQQVTLSCSPISGHRSVSWYQQTPGQGLQFLFEYFSETQRNKGNFPGRFSGRQFSNSRSEMNVSTLELGDSALYLCASSFNPRQGNSPLHFGNGTRLTVT.

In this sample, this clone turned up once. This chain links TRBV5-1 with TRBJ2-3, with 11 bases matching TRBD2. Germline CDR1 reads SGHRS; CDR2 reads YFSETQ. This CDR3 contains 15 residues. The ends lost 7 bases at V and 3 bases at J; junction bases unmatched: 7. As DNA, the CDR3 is TGCGCCAGCTTGGATAGCGGGAGGGTAACAGATACGCAGTATTTT. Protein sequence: CASLDSGRVTDTQYF.

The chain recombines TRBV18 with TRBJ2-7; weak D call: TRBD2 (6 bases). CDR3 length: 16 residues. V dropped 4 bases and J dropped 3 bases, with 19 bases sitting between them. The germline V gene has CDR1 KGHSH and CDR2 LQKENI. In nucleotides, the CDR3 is TGTGCCAGCTCACTCGTCTTCGGGACTTCTGTCTACGAGCAGTACTTC. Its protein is CASSLVFGTSVYEQYF.

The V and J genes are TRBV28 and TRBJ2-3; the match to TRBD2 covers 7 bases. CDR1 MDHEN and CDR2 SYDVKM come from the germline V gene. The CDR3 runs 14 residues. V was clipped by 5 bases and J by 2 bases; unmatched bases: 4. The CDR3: CASSLQRDTDTQYF. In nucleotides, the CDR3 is TGTGCCAGCAGTCTTCAGCGGGACACAGATACGCAGTATTTT.

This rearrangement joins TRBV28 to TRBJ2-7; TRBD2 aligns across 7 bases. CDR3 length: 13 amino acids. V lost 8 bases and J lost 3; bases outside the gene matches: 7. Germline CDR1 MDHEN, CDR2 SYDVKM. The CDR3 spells CASRRTRHYEQYF. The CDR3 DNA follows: TGTGCCAGCCGACGGACTAGACACTACGAGCAGTACTTC.

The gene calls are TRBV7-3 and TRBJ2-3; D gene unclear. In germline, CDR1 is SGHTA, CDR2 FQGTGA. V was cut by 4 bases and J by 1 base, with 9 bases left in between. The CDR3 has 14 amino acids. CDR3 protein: CASSSAGGTDTQYF. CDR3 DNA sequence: TGTGCCAGCAGCTCGGCAGGTGGCACAGATACGCAGTATTTT. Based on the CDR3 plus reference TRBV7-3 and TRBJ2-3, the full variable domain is GAGVSQTPSNKVTEKGKYVELRCDPISGHTALYWYRQSLGQGPEFLIYFQGTGAADDSGLPNDRFFAVRPEGSVSTLKIQRTERGDSAVYLCASSSAGGTDTQYFGPGTRLTVL.

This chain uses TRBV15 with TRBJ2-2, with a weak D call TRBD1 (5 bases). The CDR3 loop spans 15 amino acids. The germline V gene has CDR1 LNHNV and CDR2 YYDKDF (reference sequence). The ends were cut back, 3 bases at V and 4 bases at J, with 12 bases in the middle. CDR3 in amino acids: CATSSAGSFTGELFF. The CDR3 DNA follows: TGTGCCACCAGCAGTGCAGGGTCCTTCACCGGGGAGCTGTTTTTT.